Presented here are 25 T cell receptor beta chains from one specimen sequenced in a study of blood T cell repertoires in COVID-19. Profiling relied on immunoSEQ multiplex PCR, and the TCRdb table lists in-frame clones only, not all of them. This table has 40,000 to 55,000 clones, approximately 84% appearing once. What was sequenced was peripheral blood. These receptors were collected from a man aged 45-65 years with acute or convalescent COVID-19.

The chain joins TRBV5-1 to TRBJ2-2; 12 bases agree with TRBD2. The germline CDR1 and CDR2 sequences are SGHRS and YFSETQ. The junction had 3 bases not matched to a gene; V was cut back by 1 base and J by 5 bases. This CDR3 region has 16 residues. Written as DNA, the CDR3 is TGCGCCAGCAGCTTGTCTAGCGGGAGGGAAACCGGGGAGCTGTTTTTT. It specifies CASSLSSGRETGELFF.

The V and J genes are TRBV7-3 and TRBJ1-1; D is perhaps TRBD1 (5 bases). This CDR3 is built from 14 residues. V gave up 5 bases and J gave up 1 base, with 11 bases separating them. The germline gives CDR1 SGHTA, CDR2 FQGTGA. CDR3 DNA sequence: TGTGCCAGCAGCCCCGGACACCGGAACACTGAAGCTTTCTTT. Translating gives CASSPGHRNTEAFF.

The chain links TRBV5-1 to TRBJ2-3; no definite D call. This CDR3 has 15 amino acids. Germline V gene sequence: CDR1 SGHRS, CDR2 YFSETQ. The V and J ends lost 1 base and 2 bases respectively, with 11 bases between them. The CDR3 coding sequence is TGCGCCAGCAGCTTGTGGGCAGGCTCCACAGATACGCAGTATTTT. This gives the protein CASSLWAGSTDTQYF. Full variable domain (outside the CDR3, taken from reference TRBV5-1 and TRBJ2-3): KAGVTQTPRYLIKTRGQQVTLSCSPISGHRSVSWYQQTPGQGLQFLFEYFSETQRNKGNFPGRFSGRQFSNSRSEMNVSTLELGDSALYLCASSLWAGSTDTQYFGPGTRLTVL.

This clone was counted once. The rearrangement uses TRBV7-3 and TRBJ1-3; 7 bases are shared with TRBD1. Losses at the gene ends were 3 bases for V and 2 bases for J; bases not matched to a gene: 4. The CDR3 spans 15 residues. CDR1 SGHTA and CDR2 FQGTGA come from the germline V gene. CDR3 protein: CASSFTQGTGNTIYF. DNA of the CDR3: TGTGCCAGCAGCTTTACACAGGGGACTGGAAACACCATATATTTT.

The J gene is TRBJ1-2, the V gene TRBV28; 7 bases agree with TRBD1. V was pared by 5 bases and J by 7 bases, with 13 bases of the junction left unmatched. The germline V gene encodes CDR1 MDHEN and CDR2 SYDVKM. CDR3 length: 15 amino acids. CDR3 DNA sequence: TGTGCCAGCAGTCAAAGACAGGGCCGGGAATCTGGCTACACCTTC. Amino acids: CASSQRQGRESGYTF.

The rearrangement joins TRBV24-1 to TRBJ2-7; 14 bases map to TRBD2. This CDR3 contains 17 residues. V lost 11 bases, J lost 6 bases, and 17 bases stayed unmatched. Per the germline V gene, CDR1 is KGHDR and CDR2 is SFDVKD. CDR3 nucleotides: TGTGCCAGCGTCGGAAGGGGACTAGCGGGAGTTAGCTTCGAGCAGTACTTC. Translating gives CASVGRGLAGVSFEQYF.

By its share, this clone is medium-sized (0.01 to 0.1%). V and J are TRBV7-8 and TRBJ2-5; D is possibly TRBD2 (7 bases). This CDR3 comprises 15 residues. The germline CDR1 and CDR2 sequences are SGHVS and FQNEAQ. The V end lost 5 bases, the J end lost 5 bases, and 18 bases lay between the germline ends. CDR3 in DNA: TGTGCCAGCAGCGCCGGACTAGGGGGACGGGAGACCCAGTACTTC. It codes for CASSAGLGGRETQYF.

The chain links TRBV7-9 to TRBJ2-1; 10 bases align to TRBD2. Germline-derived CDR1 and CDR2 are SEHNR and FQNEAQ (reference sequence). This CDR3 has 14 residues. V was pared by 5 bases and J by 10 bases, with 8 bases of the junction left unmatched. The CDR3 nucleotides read TGTGCCAGCAGCGTCCCGACTAGCGGGCCCGAGCAGTTCTTC. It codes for CASSVPTSGPEQFF.

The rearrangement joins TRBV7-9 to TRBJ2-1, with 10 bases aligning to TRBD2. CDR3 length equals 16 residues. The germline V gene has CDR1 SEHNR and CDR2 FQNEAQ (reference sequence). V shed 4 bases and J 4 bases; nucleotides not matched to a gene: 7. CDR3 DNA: TGTGCCAGCAGCTCCCAATCTAGCGGGAGTTACAATGAGCAGTTCTTC. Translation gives CASSSQSSGSYNEQFF.

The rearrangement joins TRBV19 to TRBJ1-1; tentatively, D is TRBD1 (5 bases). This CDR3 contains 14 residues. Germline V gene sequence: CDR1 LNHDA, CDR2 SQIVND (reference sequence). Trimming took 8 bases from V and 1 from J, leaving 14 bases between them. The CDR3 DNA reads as TGTGCCAGTCGCCTACGGGGGGGGAACACTGAAGCTTTCTTT. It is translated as CASRLRGGNTEAFF. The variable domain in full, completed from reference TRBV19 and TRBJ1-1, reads DGGITQSPKYLFRKEGQNVTLSCEQNLNHDAMYWYRQDPGQGLRLIYYSQIVNDFQKGDIAEGYSVSREKKESFPLTVTSAQKNPTAFYLCASRLRGGNTEAFFGQGTRLTVV.

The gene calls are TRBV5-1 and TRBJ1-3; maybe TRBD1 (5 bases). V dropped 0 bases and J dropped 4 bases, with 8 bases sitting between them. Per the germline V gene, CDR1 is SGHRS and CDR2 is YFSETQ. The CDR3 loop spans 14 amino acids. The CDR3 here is CASSLAGYGNTIYF. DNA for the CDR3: TGCGCCAGCAGCTTGGCAGGGTACGGAAACACCATATATTTT.

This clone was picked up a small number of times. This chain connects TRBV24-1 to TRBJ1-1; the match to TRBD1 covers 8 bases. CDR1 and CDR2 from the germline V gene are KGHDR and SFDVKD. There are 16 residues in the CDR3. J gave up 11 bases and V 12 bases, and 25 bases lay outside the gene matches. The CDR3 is CAPGVDRKSQGAMAFF. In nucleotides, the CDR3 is TGTGCCCCCGGGGTTGATAGAAAGTCCCAGGGGGCGATGGCTTTCTTT.

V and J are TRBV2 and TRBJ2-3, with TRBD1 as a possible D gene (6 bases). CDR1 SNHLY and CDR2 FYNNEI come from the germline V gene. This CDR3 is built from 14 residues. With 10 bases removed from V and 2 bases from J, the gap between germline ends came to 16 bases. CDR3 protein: CAILQQGTTDTQYF. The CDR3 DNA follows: TGTGCCATCCTACAACAGGGTACCACAGATACGCAGTATTTT.

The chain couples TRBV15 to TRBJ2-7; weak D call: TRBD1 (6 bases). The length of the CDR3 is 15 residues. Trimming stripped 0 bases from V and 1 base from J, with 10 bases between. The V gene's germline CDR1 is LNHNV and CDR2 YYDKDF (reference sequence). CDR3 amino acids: CATSRDQGRSYEQYF. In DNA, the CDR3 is TGTGCCACCAGCAGAGATCAGGGGAGATCCTACGAGCAGTACTTC. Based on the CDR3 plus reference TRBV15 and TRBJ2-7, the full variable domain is DAMVIQNPRYQVTQFGKPVTLSCSQTLNHNVMYWYQQKSSQAPKLLFHYYDKDFNNEADTPDNFQSRRPNTSFCFLDIRSPGLGDTAMYLCATSRDQGRSYEQYFGPGTRLTVT.

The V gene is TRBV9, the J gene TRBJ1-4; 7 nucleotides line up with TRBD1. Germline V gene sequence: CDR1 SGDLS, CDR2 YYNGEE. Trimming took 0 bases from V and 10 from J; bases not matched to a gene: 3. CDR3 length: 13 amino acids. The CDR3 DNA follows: TGTGCCAGCAGCGTAGACAGGGGAGGAAAACTGTTTTTT. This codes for CASSVDRGGKLFF.

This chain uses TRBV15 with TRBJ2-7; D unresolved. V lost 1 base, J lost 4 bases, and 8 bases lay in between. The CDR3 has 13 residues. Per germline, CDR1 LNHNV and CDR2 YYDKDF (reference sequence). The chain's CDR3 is CATSRGAKYEQYF. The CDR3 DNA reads TGTGCCACCAGCAGAGGGGCTAAGTACGAGCAGTACTTC.

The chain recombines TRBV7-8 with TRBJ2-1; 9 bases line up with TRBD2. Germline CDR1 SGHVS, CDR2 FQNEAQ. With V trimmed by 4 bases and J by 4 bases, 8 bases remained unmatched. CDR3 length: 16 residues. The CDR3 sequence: CASSSPGLASYNEQFF. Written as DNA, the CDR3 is TGTGCCAGCAGCTCACCGGGACTAGCATCTTACAATGAGCAGTTCTTC.

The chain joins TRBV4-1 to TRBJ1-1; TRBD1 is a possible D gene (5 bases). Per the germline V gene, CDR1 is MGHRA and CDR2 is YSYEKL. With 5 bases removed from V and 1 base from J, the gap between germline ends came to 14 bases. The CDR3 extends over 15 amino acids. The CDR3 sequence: CASSLLQGGNTEAFF. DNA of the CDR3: TGCGCCAGCAGCTTACTTCAGGGAGGGAACACTGAAGCTTTCTTT.

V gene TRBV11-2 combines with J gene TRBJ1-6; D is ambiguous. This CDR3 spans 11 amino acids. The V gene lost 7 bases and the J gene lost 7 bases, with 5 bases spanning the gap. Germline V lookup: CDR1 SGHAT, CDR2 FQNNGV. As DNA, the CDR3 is TGTGCCAGCACCCCGAATTCACCCCTCCACTTT. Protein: CASTPNSPLHF.

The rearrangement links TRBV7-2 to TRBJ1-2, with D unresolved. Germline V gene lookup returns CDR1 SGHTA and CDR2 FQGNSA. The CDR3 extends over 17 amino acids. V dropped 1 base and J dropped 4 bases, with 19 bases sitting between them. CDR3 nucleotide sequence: TGTGCCAGCAGCTTAGATCGGTTGGCAGGCGTCGGCTATGGCTACACCTTC. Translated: CASSLDRLAGVGYGYTF.

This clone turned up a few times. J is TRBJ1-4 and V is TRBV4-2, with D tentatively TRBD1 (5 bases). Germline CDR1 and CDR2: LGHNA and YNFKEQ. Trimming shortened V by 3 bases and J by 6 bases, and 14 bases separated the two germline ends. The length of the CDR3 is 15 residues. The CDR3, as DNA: TGTGCCAGCAGCCAGACGGGGGGGAAACATGAAAAACTGTTTTTT. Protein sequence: CASSQTGGKHEKLFF.

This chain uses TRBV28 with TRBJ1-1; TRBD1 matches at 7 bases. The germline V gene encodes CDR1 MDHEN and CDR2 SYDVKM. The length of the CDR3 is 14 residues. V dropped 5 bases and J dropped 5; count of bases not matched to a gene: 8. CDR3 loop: CASSPRDRWTEAFF. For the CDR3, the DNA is TGTGCCAGCAGTCCCCGGGACAGATGGACTGAAGCTTTCTTT.

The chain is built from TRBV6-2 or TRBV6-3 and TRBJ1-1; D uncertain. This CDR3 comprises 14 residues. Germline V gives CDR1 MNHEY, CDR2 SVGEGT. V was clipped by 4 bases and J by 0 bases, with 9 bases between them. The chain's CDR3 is CASSSRGMNTEAFF. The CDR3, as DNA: TGTGCCAGCAGTTCGAGAGGGATGAACACTGAAGCTTTCTTT.

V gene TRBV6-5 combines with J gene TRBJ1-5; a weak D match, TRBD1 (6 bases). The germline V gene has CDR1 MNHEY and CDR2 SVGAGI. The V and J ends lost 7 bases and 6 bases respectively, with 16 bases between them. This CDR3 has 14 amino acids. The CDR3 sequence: CASINSGGGQPQHF. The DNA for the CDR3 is TGTGCCAGCATAAATTCGGGGGGCGGTCAGCCCCAGCATTTT.

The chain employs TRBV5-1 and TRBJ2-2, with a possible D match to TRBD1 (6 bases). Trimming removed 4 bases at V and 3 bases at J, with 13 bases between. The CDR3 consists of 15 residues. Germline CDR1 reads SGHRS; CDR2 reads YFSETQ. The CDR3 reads CASSLKYRDTGELFF. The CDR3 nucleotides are TGCGCCAGCAGCCTCAAGTACAGGGACACCGGGGAGCTGTTTTTT.